The clone carrying this T cell receptor beta chain has just a few counts. This sample was included in a study of blood T cells in healthy people across ages. The second PCR ran about 7 to 12 cycles with a sample-barcoded 5' primer and J-beta primers. In TCRdb, the 5' RACE reads were re-called with MiXCR into one record per CDR3 protein. This table has 700,000 to 900,000 distinct CDR3 sequences, 20% to 30% appearing once. Germline V gene sequence: CDR1 MDHEN, CDR2 SYDVKM. V lost 2 bases and J lost 4, with 12 bases in between. This CDR3 has 15 amino acids. The sample was also linked to a second study, of T cells of mothers and their children.

This sequence joins TRBV28 and TRBJ2-1; TRBD2 is a possible D gene (5 bases). Source material: blood. The source is a boy younger than 18 in good health. CDR3 residues: CASSLPLSGYNEQFF. For the CDR3, the DNA is TGTGCCAGCAGTTTACCCCTAAGCGGATACAATGAGCAGTTCTTC. Full variable domain (remainder filled in from reference TRBV28 and TRBJ2-1): DVKVTQSSRYLVKRTGEKVFLECVQDMDHENMFWYRQDPGLGLRLIYFSYDVKMKEKGDIPEGYSVSREKKERFSLILESASTNQTSMYLCASSLPLSGYNEQFFGPGTRLTVL.